The clone carrying this T cell receptor beta chain has just a few counts. A much more abundant neighbour one base away suggests this may be a read error. The data stem from a study of T cells after yellow fever vaccination. Conversion of TCR transcripts into cDNA relied on 5'RACE template switching, which added a universal primer site and UMIs. TCRdb redid the calling of the 5' RACE reads with MiXCR, one entry per CDR3 protein. The sample includes nearly 30,000 distinct CDR3 sequences, about 5% seen only once; the top ten take over 40%. The receptor was derived from a man under 40 who received the YFV17D yellow fever vaccine. Material: CD8+ T cells sorted from PBMCs, obtained 10 days after the yellow fever booster vaccination.

The CDR3 loop is CASSLEGFTESQYF. The CDR3 coding sequence is TGTGCCAGCAGTTTAGAAGGGTTTACTGAGAGCCAGTACTTC. V gene TRBV12-3 or TRBV12-4 combines with J gene TRBJ2-5; D call uncertain. The CDR3 has 14 amino acids.